This T cell receptor beta chain appears in the sequencing data of a study of monozygotic twins with inflammatory bowel disease. Study-wide findings and caveats: IBD patients shared fewer clonotypes with others than healthy twins, especially with disease activity. TCRbeta inverse Simpson diversity was decreased in IBD patients versus healthy co-twins.

Comments on this clonotype: Its matching antigen is unknown.

The length of the CDR3 is 17 residues. Germline values: CDR1 SGHDT, CDR2 YYEEEE. Eight separate reactions for every sample produced the cDNA. The template-switching step introduced UMIs that carried a 6-nucleotide sample barcode. Using the 5' RACE reads, TCRdb records one entry per CDR3 protein without DNA. The sample table sets out over 350,000 distinct CDR3 sequences. The rearrangement uses TRBV5-6 and TRBJ2-3; as DNA is missing, the TRBD1 call by TCRdb cannot be tested. Sequenced input: blood. The TCR sequence derives from a human donor with ulcerative colitis or Crohn's disease, or a healthy co-twin of an affected twin (not recorded which). CDR3 in amino acids: CASSFYGPRKTTDTQYF.